This TCR beta chain was sequenced for a study of Tregs in tolerant kidney transplant recipients. Findings and caveats of the study: Some patients' samples used different primers over time, so nucleotide sequences weren't comparable. Tregs expanded with activated donor B cells seemed most donor-specific. Validation in larger populations is needed because few patients were studied. In tolerant patients, donor-specific Tregs outgrew total Tregs, suggesting antigen-driven expansion.

Some clones are missing from TCRdb's copy, which holds only in-frame ones; the method was immunoSEQ multiplex PCR. The repertoire table contains over 25,000 clones. As to this clone: Its antigen remains unidentified.

This material consisted of CD8+ T cells from blood, taken before the transplant. This clonotype was obtained from a human donor who received a combined kidney and bone marrow transplant.

The CDR3 region is CASSITRTSGQGSSYNEQFF. CDR3 DNA, as far as it was read: TGTGCCAGCAGCATCACCCGGACTAGCGGGCAGGGGAGCTCCTACAATGAG. V usage is TRBV13 and J usage is TRBJ2-1, with 11 nucleotides matching TRBD2. Read sequence stops 3 residues before the CDR3 end, and the germline J gene provides the missing end. The CDR3 spans 20 residues. From germline, CDR1 is PRHDT and CDR2 FYEKMQ (reference sequence). V shed 5 bases and J 0 bases; nucleotides not matched to a gene: 15.